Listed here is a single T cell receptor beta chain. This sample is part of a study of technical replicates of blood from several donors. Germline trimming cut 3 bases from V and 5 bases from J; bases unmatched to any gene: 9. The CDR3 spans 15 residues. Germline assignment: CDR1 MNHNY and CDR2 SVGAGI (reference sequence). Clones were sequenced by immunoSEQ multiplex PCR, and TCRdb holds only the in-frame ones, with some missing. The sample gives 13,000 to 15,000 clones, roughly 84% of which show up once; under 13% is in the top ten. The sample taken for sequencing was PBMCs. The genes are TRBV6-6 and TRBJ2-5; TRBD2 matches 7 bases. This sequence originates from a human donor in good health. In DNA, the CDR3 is TGTGCCAGCAGTTATCGTGGGAGGGCCGTGGAGACCCAGTACTTC. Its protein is CASSYRGRAVETQYF.